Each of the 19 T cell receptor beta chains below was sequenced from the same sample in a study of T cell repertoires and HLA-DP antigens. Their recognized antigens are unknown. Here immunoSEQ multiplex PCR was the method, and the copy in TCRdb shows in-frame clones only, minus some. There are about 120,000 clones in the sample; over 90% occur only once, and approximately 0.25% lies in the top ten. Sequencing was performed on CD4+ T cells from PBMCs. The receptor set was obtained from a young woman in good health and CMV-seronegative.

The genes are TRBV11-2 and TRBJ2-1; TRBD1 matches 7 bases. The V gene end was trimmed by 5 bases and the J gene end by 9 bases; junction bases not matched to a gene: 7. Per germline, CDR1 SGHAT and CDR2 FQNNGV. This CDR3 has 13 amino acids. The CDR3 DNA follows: TGTGCCAGCAGCCCTAACAGGGGCACTGAGCAGTTCTTC. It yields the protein CASSPNRGTEQFF.

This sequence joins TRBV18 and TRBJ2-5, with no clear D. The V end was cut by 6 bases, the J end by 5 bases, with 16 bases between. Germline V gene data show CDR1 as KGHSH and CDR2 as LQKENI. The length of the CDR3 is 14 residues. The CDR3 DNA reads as TGTGCCAGCTCCCCGGAAGGCAGGACGGAGACCCAGTACTTC. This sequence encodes CASSPEGRTETQYF.

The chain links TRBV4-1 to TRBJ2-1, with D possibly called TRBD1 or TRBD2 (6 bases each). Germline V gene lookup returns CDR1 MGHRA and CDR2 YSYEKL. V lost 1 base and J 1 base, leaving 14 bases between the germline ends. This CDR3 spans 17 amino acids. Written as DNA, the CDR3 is TGCGCCAGCAGCCAAGGCACAGGGAGGTTGTCCTACAATGAGCAGTTCTTC. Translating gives CASSQGTGRLSYNEQFF.

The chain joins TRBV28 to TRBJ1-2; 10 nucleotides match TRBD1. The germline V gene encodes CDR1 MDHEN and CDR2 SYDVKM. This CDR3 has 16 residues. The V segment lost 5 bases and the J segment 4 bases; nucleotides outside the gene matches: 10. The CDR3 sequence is CASSPRGQGVSYGYTF. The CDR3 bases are TGTGCCAGCAGTCCCCGAGGACAGGGGGTAAGCTATGGCTACACCTTC.

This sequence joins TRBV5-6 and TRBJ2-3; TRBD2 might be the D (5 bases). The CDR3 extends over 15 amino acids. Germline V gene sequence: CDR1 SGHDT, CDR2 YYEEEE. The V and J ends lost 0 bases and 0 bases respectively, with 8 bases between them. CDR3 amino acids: CASSLALASTDTQYF. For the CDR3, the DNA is TGTGCCAGCAGCTTGGCCCTAGCTAGCACAGATACGCAGTATTTT.

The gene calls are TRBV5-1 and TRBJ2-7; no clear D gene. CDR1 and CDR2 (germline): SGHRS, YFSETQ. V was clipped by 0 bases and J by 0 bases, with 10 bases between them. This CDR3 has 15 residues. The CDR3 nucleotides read TGCGCCAGCAGCTTGGGTCGATACCACTCCTACGAGCAGTACGTC. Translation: CASSLGRYHSYEQYV.

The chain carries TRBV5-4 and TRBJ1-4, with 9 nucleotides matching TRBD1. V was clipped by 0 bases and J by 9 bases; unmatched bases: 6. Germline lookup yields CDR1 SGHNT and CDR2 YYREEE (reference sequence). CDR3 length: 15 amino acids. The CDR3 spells CASSLAGQGIQKLFF. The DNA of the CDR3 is TGTGCCAGCAGCTTGGCGGGACAGGGAATCCAAAAACTGTTTTTT.

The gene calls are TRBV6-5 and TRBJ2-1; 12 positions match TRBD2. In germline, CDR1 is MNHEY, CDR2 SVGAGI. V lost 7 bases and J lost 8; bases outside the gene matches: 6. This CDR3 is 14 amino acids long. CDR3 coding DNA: TGTGCCAGCAACAGACTAGCGGGAGTCTATGAGCAGTTCTTC. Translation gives CASNRLAGVYEQFF.

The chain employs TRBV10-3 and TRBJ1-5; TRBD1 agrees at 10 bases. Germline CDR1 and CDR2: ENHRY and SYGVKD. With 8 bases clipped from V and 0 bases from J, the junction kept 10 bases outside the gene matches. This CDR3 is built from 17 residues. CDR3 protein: CAIAPGTGVDSNQPQHF. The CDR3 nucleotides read TGTGCCATCGCCCCAGGGACAGGGGTCGATAGCAATCAGCCCCAGCATTTT.

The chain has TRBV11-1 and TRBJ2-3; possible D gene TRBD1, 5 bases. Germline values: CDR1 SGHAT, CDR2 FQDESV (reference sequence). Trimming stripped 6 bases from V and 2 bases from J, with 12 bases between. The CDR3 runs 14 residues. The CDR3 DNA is TGTGCCAGCAGTTGGACCAGGGCCACAGATACGCAGTATTTT. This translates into CASSWTRATDTQYF.

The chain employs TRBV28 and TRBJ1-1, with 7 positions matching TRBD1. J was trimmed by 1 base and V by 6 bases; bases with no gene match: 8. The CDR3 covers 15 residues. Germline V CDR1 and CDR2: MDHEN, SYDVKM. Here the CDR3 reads CASSKQGTKNTEAFF. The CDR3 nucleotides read TGTGCCAGCAGCAAACAGGGGACAAAGAACACTGAAGCTTTCTTT.

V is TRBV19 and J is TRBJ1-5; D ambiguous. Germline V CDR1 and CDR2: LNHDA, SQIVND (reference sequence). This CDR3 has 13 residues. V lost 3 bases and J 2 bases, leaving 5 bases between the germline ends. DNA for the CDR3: TGTGCCAGTAGTATCGCTGGCAATCAGCCCCAGCATTTT. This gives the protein CASSIAGNQPQHF.

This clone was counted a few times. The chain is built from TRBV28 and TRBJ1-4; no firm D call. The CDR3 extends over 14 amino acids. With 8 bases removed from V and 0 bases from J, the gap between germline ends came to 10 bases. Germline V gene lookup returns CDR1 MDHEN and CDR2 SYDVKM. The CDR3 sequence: CASGAQTTNEKLFF. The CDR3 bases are TGTGCCAGCGGAGCCCAGACAACTAATGAAAAACTGTTTTTT.

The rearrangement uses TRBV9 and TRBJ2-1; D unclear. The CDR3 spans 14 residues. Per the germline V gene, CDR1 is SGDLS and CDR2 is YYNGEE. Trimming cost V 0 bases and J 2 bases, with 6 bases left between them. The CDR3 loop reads CASSVVSTYNEQFF. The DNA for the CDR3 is TGTGCCAGCAGCGTAGTTTCTACCTACAATGAGCAGTTCTTC.

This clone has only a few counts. In DNA form, the CDR3 reads TGTGCCAGCAGTTCCAACCGCAATCAGCCCCAGCATTTT. Its protein is CASSSNRNQPQHF. This sequence joins TRBV28 and TRBJ1-5; D unclear. The germline V gene has CDR1 MDHEN and CDR2 SYDVKM. V lost 4 bases and J lost 2, with 6 bases in between. The CDR3 sequence is 13 residues long.

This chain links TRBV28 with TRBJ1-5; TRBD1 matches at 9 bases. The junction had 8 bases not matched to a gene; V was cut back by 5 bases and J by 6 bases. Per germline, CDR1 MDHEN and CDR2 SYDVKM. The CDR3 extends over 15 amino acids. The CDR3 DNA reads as TGTGCCAGCAGTCCCGGACAGGGGACGGGTCAGCCCCAGCATTTT. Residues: CASSPGQGTGQPQHF.

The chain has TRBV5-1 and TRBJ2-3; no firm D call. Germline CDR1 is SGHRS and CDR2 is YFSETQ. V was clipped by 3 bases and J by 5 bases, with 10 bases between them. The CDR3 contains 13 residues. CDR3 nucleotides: TGCGCCAGCAGCTCCTATCGCCGAGATACGCAGTATTTT. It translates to CASSSYRRDTQYF.

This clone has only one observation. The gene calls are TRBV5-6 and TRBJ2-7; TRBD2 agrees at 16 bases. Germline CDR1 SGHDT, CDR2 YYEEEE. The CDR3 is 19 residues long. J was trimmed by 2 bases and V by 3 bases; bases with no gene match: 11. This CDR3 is CASSYGQGLAGGLAYEQYF. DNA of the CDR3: TGTGCCAGCAGCTATGGACAGGGACTAGCGGGAGGGTTAGCCTACGAGCAGTACTTC.

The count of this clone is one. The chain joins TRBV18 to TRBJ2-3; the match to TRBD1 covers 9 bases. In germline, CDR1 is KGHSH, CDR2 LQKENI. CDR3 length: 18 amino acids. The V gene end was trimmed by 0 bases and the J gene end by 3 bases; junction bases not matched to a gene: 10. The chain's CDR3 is CASSPPKSGTGITDTQYF. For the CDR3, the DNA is TGTGCCAGCTCACCACCGAAATCCGGGACAGGGATTACAGATACGCAGTATTTT.